The 22 T cell receptor beta chains given below trace back to one sample, sequenced in a study of OX40 agonist ivuxolimab in advanced cancers. Repertoires were generated with immunoSEQ multiplex PCR, while TCRdb's copy carries only in-frame clones and drops some. Counted here are some 90,000 clones, 92% occurring once; the ten biggest clones make up 3.4%. Here the sequenced sample was CD4+ or CD8+ T cells sorted from blood, taken in a trial of the OX40 agonist ivuxolimab. These receptors all come from an adult with an advanced solid tumor such as melanoma, head and neck, liver or kidney cancer.

This chain links TRBV2 with TRBJ2-7; D possibly matches TRBD1 or TRBD2 (5 bases each). This CDR3 has 14 residues. The germline CDR1 and CDR2 sequences are SNHLY and FYNNEI. V was trimmed by 7 bases and J by 5 bases, leaving 18 bases between them. CDR3 DNA sequence: TGTGCCAGCATTCGGGGCCAGATCGTACACGAGCAGTACTTC. This sequence encodes CASIRGQIVHEQYF.

The rearrangement uses TRBV5-6 and TRBJ2-7, with TRBD1 matching over 8 bases. The germline V gene encodes CDR1 SGHDT and CDR2 YYEEEE. The length of the CDR3 is 15 residues. V lost 3 bases, J lost 4 bases, and 9 bases stayed unmatched. The CDR3 spells CASSSRTGLIYEQYF. CDR3 nucleotide sequence: TGTGCCAGCAGCTCACGGACAGGGTTAATTTACGAGCAGTACTTC.

This chain uses TRBV11-2 with TRBJ2-7; D gene uncertain. The CDR3 spans 14 residues. The germline gives CDR1 SGHAT, CDR2 FQNNGV. Trimming removed 1 base from V and 3 bases from J, with 10 bases in between. As DNA, the CDR3 is TGTGCCAGCAGCTTAGGGACCCCGGGCTACGAGCAGTACTTC. The encoded protein is CASSLGTPGYEQYF.

V usage is TRBV4-1 and J usage is TRBJ2-2; TRBD1 or TRBD2 may be the D gene (6 bases each). The germline CDR1 and CDR2 sequences are MGHRA and YSYEKL. This CDR3 comprises 14 residues. Trimming removed 1 base at V and 7 bases at J, with 10 bases between. Written as DNA, the CDR3 is TGCGCCAGCAGCCAAGGGGGGCGGGGCGGGGAGCTGTTTTTT. It specifies CASSQGGRGGELFF.

This chain joins TRBV6-5 and TRBJ2-1, with 9 bases that match TRBD2. CDR3 length: 12 amino acids. V lost 5 bases to trimming and J lost 8 bases; unmatched junction nucleotides: 1. Germline V CDR1 and CDR2: MNHEY, SVGAGI. Written as DNA, the CDR3 is TGTGCCAGCAGTGCGGGGGGGGATGAGCAGTTCTTC. Amino acid sequence: CASSAGGDEQFF.

The chain links TRBV29-1 to TRBJ1-2, with D possibly matching TRBD1 (5 bases). This CDR3 has 13 residues. V dropped 6 bases and J dropped 6 bases, with 17 bases sitting between them. Germline CDR1 reads SQVTM; CDR2 reads ANQGSEA. The CDR3 is CSVPTDGGNGYTF. CDR3 DNA sequence: TGCAGCGTCCCGACCGATGGGGGTAATGGCTACACCTTC.

This chain joins TRBV27 and TRBJ2-7; D may be TRBD2 (5 bases). The CDR3 runs 14 residues. Germline V gene lookup returns CDR1 MNHEY and CDR2 SMNVEV (reference sequence). V dropped 7 bases and J dropped 1 base, with 14 bases sitting between them. CDR3 sequence (DNA): TGTGCCAGCAAGGACTTGGTGGTTTCCTACGAGCAGTACTTC. Translating it yields CASKDLVVSYEQYF.

This chain joins TRBV4-1 and TRBJ2-7; D is undetermined. This CDR3 is built from 13 residues. V was pared by 3 bases and J by 6 bases, with 12 bases between. CDR1 MGHRA and CDR2 YSYEKL come from the germline V gene. The CDR3 here is CASSQWANSEQYF. DNA of the CDR3: TGCGCCAGCAGCCAGTGGGCTAATTCCGAGCAGTACTTC.

The genes are TRBV7-8 and TRBJ2-7; 10 nucleotides line up with TRBD1. The CDR3 covers 15 residues. J lost 3 bases, V lost 0 bases, and 2 bases had no gene match. Germline CDR1 SGHVS, CDR2 FQNEAQ. The CDR3 nucleotides are TGTGCCAGCAGCTTAGCGGGACAGGGGTTCTACGAGCAGTACTTC. This codes for CASSLAGQGFYEQYF.

The genes are TRBV5-1 and TRBJ2-1; TRBD1 matches at 7 bases. Trimming removed 0 bases from V and 8 bases from J; junction bases left unmatched: 5. The germline V gene has CDR1 SGHRS and CDR2 YFSETQ. The CDR3 covers 14 residues. In nucleotides, the CDR3 is TGCGCCAGCAGCTTGGGGACAGGCAGGGATGAGCAGTTCTTC. Amino acids: CASSLGTGRDEQFF.

The chain has TRBV27 and TRBJ1-5; D possibly corresponds to TRBD1 (6 bases). With 8 bases removed from V and 4 bases from J, the gap between germline ends came to 21 bases. The CDR3 spans 16 residues. Germline lookup yields CDR1 MNHEY and CDR2 SMNVEV (reference sequence). The chain's CDR3 is CASRAQNTGLNQPQHF. The CDR3 coding sequence is TGTGCCAGCCGAGCCCAAAACACAGGGTTGAATCAGCCCCAGCATTTT.

In its sample, this clone was seen once. In DNA, the CDR3 is TGTGCCAGCAGCCCGTATCCTACTAACTATGGCTACACCTTC. Protein: CASSPYPTNYGYTF. The chain recombines TRBV6-5 with TRBJ1-2; no firm D call. CDR3 length: 14 amino acids. Germline-derived CDR1 and CDR2 are MNHEY and SVGAGI. Trimming pared 6 bases from V and 0 bases from J, leaving 11 bases between.

Comment on this clone: Distinct nucleotide sequences in the sample also encode this CDR3. This sequence joins TRBV4-1 and TRBJ2-2; D gene uncertain. The ends were cut back, 1 base at V and 4 bases at J, with 1 base in the middle. Germline CDR1 is MGHRA and CDR2 is YSYEKL. The CDR3 runs to 12 residues. Here the CDR3 reads CASSQGTGELFF. CDR3 coding DNA: TGCGCCAGCAGCCAAGGCACCGGGGAGCTGTTTTTT.

The V gene is TRBV6-5, the J gene TRBJ1-2; no clear D. This CDR3 has 12 amino acids. Per germline, CDR1 MNHEY and CDR2 SVGAGI. V dropped 0 bases and J dropped 4 bases, with 3 bases sitting between them. The chain's CDR3 is CASSYSGYGYTF. The CDR3 DNA reads as TGTGCCAGCAGTTACTCGGGCTATGGCTACACCTTC.

The chain recombines TRBV30 with TRBJ2-1; D is tentatively TRBD1 or TRBD2 (6 bases each). With 5 bases removed from V and 6 bases from J, the gap between germline ends came to 17 bases. The CDR3 contains 14 residues. Per germline, CDR1 GTSNPN and CDR2 SVGIG (reference sequence). The CDR3 is CAWVKRGAGNEQFF. The CDR3 coding sequence is TGTGCCTGGGTAAAGAGGGGGGCCGGCAATGAGCAGTTCTTC.

V and J are TRBV27 and TRBJ1-5, with D possibly being TRBD1 (6 bases). V lost 3 bases and J 4 bases, leaving 10 bases between the germline ends. The germline gives CDR1 MNHEY, CDR2 SMNVEV (reference sequence). This CDR3 has 14 residues. The DNA of the CDR3 is TGTGCCAGCAGTTTGGGGGCCCCTAATCAGCCCCAGCATTTT. Translating it yields CASSLGAPNQPQHF.

CDR3 DNA: TGTGCCAGCAGCCCATCGACAGACACCTACAATGAGCAGTTCTTC. Translated: CASSPSTDTYNEQFF. The rearrangement links TRBV5-4 to TRBJ2-1; a possible D gene is TRBD1 (5 bases). Trimming took off 4 bases at V and 2 bases at J, with 13 bases between the two ends. The CDR3 length is 15 residues. Germline CDR1 and CDR2: SGHNT and YYREEE (reference sequence).

The chain recombines TRBV29-1 with TRBJ2-3, with a possible D match to TRBD2 (6 bases). The ends were cut back, 6 bases at V and 4 bases at J, with 23 bases in the middle. Looked up from germline, CDR1 is SQVTM and CDR2 is ANQGSEA. This CDR3 spans 16 amino acids. Here the CDR3 DNA reads TGCAGCGTATCCCAAGGAGGGGACGAGGTGGCAGATACGCAGTATTTT. It specifies CSVSQGGDEVADTQYF.

This clone is large by share. The V gene is TRBV29-1, the J gene TRBJ1-1, with D possibly matching TRBD1 (5 bases). Looked up from germline, CDR1 is SQVTM and CDR2 is ANQGSEA. V was clipped by 6 bases and J by 4 bases, with 15 bases between them. The CDR3 sequence is 13 residues long. CDR3 in DNA: TGCAGCGTCCAGGGCCGGGCAACCACTGAAGCTTTCTTT. Protein: CSVQGRATTEAFF. Full variable domain (remainder filled in from reference TRBV29-1 and TRBJ1-1): SAVISQKPSRDICQRGTSLTIQCQVDSQVTMMFWYRQQPGQSLTLIATANQGSEATYESGFVIDKFPISRPNLTFSTLTVSNMSPEDSSIYLCSVQGRATTEAFFGQGTRLTVV.

The chain employs TRBV9 and TRBJ2-3; the match to TRBD2 covers 13 bases. CDR3 length: 15 amino acids. The J segment lost 7 bases and the V segment lost 0 bases, leaving 2 bases of the junction unmatched. Germline CDR1 reads SGDLS; CDR2 reads YYNGEE. CDR3 sequence: CASSVGTSGSYTQYF. Here the CDR3 DNA reads TGTGCCAGCAGCGTAGGGACTAGCGGGAGCTATACGCAGTATTTT.

The chain employs TRBV5-6 and TRBJ2-7; a weak D match, TRBD2 (5 bases). The ends were cut back, 2 bases at V and 0 bases at J, with 15 bases in the middle. The germline V gene encodes CDR1 SGHDT and CDR2 YYEEEE. CDR3 length: 16 residues. CDR3 sequence (DNA): TGTGCCAGCAGCTTTGTAATCGGGGTCAGCTCCTACGAGCAGTACTTC. Protein sequence: CASSFVIGVSSYEQYF.

This clone was counted once. The rearrangement joins TRBV4-3 to TRBJ2-3; 9 bases map to TRBD2. CDR1 is LGHNA and CDR2 is YSLEER in the germline V gene. The V gene end was trimmed by 1 base and the J gene end by 1 base; junction bases not matched to a gene: 3. This CDR3 contains 16 residues. CDR3 sequence reads: CASSQGTSEGTDTQYF. CDR3 DNA sequence: TGCGCCAGCAGCCAAGGGACTAGCGAAGGCACAGATACGCAGTATTTT.